Below are 20 T cell receptor beta chains sequenced from a single sample in a study of coeliac disease. Sequenced by immunoSEQ multiplex PCR; TCRdb stores in-frame clones only, minus some. The repertoire includes around 4,800 clones, approximately 74% of them detected once, and approximately 4.6% sits in the top ten. Material: lamina propria lymphocytes from the gut. These receptors all come from a woman under 30 with active celiac disease.

This clone occurred a few times. The chain recombines TRBV6-1 with TRBJ1-1; D gene uncertain. Germline lookup yields CDR1 MNHNS and CDR2 SASEGT. This CDR3 spans 14 amino acids. Deletions cut 1 base from V and 4 bases from J, with 10 bases between. The CDR3 sequence is CASSEGSESTEAFF. The CDR3 DNA reads as TGTGCCAGCAGTGAAGGGTCAGAATCCACTGAAGCTTTCTTT.

The table lists this clone with a count of one. The rearrangement uses TRBV5-5 and TRBJ1-6; no reliable D call. Germline loops: CDR1 SGHKS, CDR2 YYEKEE (reference sequence). The V gene lost 0 bases and the J gene lost 1 base, with 8 bases spanning the gap. The CDR3 sequence is 16 residues long. The CDR3 loop is CASSLGGVSYNSPLHF. The CDR3 DNA sequence: TGTGCCAGCAGCTTGGGCGGCGTTTCCTATAATTCACCCCTCCACTTT.

The chain is built from TRBV4-2 and TRBJ2-7; a weak D match, TRBD2 (7 bases). Between the trimmed V and J ends, which lost 0 bases and 6 bases, there was a span of 18 bases. This CDR3 region has 16 residues. CDR1 LGHNA and CDR2 YNFKEQ come from the germline V gene. The CDR3 protein is CASSQDSGGTASEQYF. CDR3 sequence (DNA): TGTGCCAGCAGCCAAGATTCGGGGGGCACCGCCTCCGAGCAGTACTTC.

The genes are TRBV11-2 and TRBJ1-1; TRBD1 agrees at 7 bases. The CDR3 consists of 14 residues. Germline trimming cut 7 bases from V and 1 base from J; bases unmatched to any gene: 6. The germline gives CDR1 SGHAT, CDR2 FQNNGV. The chain's CDR3 is CASTYRGTNTEAFF. The CDR3 nucleotides read TGTGCCAGCACCTACAGGGGTACGAACACTGAAGCTTTCTTT. The variable domain in full, with the rest retrieved from reference TRBV11-2 and TRBJ1-1, is EAGVAQSPRYKIIEKRQSVAFWCNPISGHATLYWYQQILGQGPKLLIQFQNNGVVDDSQLPKDRFSAERLKGVDSTLKIQPAKLEDSAVYLCASTYRGTNTEAFFGQGTRLTVV.

The V and J genes are TRBV14 and TRBJ2-5; 8 nucleotides line up with TRBD2. There are 13 residues in the CDR3. The germline gives CDR1 SGHDN, CDR2 FVKESK. V dropped 4 bases and J dropped 5; count of bases not matched to a gene: 3. Written as DNA, the CDR3 is TGTGCCAGCAGCCCGGGGGGGCGGGAGACCCAGTACTTC. Translated: CASSPGGRETQYF.

The rearrangement links TRBV7-3 to TRBJ2-1; 7 nucleotides match TRBD2. CDR1 and CDR2 (germline): SGHTA, FQGTGA. J lost 9 bases, V lost 3 bases, and 11 bases had no gene match. CDR3 size: 15 residues. The CDR3 region has the DNA TGTGCCAGCAGCTTTTCCTCGACTAGCTTGACTGAGCAGTTCTTC. Translated, it gives CASSFSSTSLTEQFF.

The chain couples TRBV11-3 to TRBJ1-2, with D maybe TRBD1 (5 bases). Trimming pared 5 bases from V and 8 bases from J, leaving 12 bases between. The germline V gene encodes CDR1 SGHNT and CDR2 YENEEA. The CDR3 is 12 residues long. CDR3 coding DNA: TGTGCCAGCAGCCTGCCAGGGTTGGGCTACACCTTC. This gives the protein CASSLPGLGYTF.

This clone came up once. The DNA for the CDR3 is TGTGCCAGCAGACGAGGGACTAGCGGGGTAGAGACCCAGTACTTC. Its protein product is CASRRGTSGVETQYF. The chain has TRBV6-5 and TRBJ2-5; the match to TRBD2 covers 13 bases. With 6 bases clipped from V and 4 bases from J, the junction kept 5 bases outside the gene matches. This CDR3 is built from 15 residues. The germline CDR1 and CDR2 sequences are MNHEY and SVGAGI.

Of note for this clone: The junction does not match germline at one end; this may be a read error. The CDR3 region has the DNA TGTGCCAGCACTTTAACAGGGTTTAATTCACCCCTCCACTTT. Translating it yields CASTLTGFNSPLHF. The chain uses TRBV28 and TRBJ1-6; weak D call: TRBD1 (6 bases). Germline CDR1 is MDHEN and CDR2 is SYDVKM. This CDR3 comprises 14 residues.

CDR3 nucleotide sequence: TGCAGCGTTGACGGGGCTCAGACAGGACCCGAAGAGACCCAGTACTTC. This translates into CSVDGAQTGPEETQYF. The rearrangement links TRBV29-1 to TRBJ2-5; D might be TRBD1 (6 bases). The CDR3 loop spans 16 amino acids. CDR1 is SQVTM and CDR2 is ANQGSEA in the germline V gene. The V end was cut by 3 bases, the J end by 3 bases, with 20 bases between.

This clone has only a few counts. The V call is TRBV9, the J call TRBJ2-7; 7 positions match TRBD1. V dropped 3 bases and J dropped 7; count of bases not matched to a gene: 10. Per germline, CDR1 SGDLS and CDR2 YYNGEE. The CDR3 has 14 amino acids. CDR3 residues: CASSAGDSSGEQYF. The CDR3 nucleotides are TGTGCCAGCAGCGCCGGGGACAGTTCGGGAGAGCAGTACTTC. The full variable domain, in which reference TRBV9 and TRBJ2-7 provide the parts outside the CDR3, is DSGVTQTPKHLITATGQRVTLRCSPRSGDLSVYWYQQSLDQGLQFLIQYYNGEERAKGNILERFSAQQFPDLHSELNLSSLELGDSALYFCASSAGDSSGEQYFGPGTRLTVT.

V and J are TRBV10-1 and TRBJ2-3, with D possibly TRBD2 on 5 matching bases. The CDR3 contains 16 residues. V lost 5 bases and J 0 bases, leaving 15 bases between the germline ends. The V gene's germline CDR1 is WNHNN and CDR2 SYGVQD (reference sequence). CDR3 DNA sequence: TGCGCCAGCAGTATTCGGGGTCGTCTTAGCACAGATACGCAGTATTTT. This sequence encodes CASSIRGRLSTDTQYF.

This chain uses TRBV6-5 with TRBJ2-2; D call uncertain. V lost 2 bases to trimming and J lost 7 bases, with 11 bases between them. The CDR3 is 14 amino acids. Germline-derived CDR1 and CDR2 are MNHEY and SVGAGI. CDR3 region: CASSYRPVGGELFF. CDR3 DNA: TGTGCCAGCAGTTACCGTCCTGTCGGCGGGGAGCTGTTTTTT.

This chain connects TRBV7-9 to TRBJ2-7; 7 nucleotides match TRBD2. Germline loops: CDR1 SEHNR, CDR2 FQNEAQ (reference sequence). CDR3 length: 15 amino acids. After removal of 5 bases from V and 5 bases from J, the junction contained 12 bases not matched to a gene. CDR3 region: CASSPSLGRGNEQYF. The CDR3 DNA follows: TGTGCCAGCAGCCCAAGTCTTGGGAGGGGCAACGAGCAGTACTTC.

This chain joins TRBV9 and TRBJ2-2; TRBD1 is a possible D gene (5 bases). Per germline, CDR1 SGDLS and CDR2 YYNGEE. The CDR3 covers 14 residues. V was pared by 2 bases and J by 1 base, with 6 bases between. This CDR3 reads CASSVRVNTGELFF. CDR3 nucleotide sequence: TGTGCCAGCAGCGTCAGGGTGAACACCGGGGAGCTGTTTTTT. Full variable domain (remainder filled in from reference TRBV9 and TRBJ2-2): DSGVTQTPKHLITATGQRVTLRCSPRSGDLSVYWYQQSLDQGLQFLIQYYNGEERAKGNILERFSAQQFPDLHSELNLSSLELGDSALYFCASSVRVNTGELFFGEGSRLTVL.

This clone was recorded once. The J gene is TRBJ1-1, the V gene TRBV4-1, with TRBD1 identical over 9 bases. V was pared by 0 bases and J by 5 bases, with 10 bases of the junction left unmatched. The germline V gene has CDR1 MGHRA and CDR2 YSYEKL. The CDR3 contains 17 residues. The DNA for the CDR3 is TGCGCCAGCAGCCAAGATAAAGCGACAGGGGGGAAAACTGAAGCTTTCTTT. Encoded protein: CASSQDKATGGKTEAFF.

The rearrangement joins TRBV28 to TRBJ2-7, with 11 bases that match TRBD1. Trimming at V came to 11 bases and at J to 4 bases, leaving 4 bases not matched to a gene. CDR1 MDHEN and CDR2 SYDVKM come from the germline V gene. The CDR3 has 12 amino acids. CDR3 sequence: CASGQGGYEQYF. The CDR3 DNA follows: TGTGCCTCGGGACAGGGGGGATACGAGCAGTACTTC.

The chain has TRBV6-5 and TRBJ1-1, with 8 bases fitting TRBD1. CDR1 and CDR2 from the germline V gene are MNHEY and SVGAGI. CDR3 size: 14 residues. Losses at the gene ends were 2 bases for V and 1 base for J; bases not matched to a gene: 0. This CDR3 is CASSYGTGNTEAFF. CDR3 in DNA: TGTGCCAGCAGTTACGGGACAGGGAACACTGAAGCTTTCTTT.

In this sample, this clone turned up a few times. The V and J genes are TRBV6-1 and TRBJ1-2, with D maybe TRBD1 (5 bases). Trimming removed 6 bases at V and 4 bases at J, with 9 bases between. Germline V CDR1 and CDR2: MNHNS, SASEGT. CDR3 length: 12 amino acids. CDR3: CASRQVIYGYTF. DNA of the CDR3: TGTGCCAGCAGACAGGTTATCTATGGCTACACCTTC.

CDR3 protein: CATGQGVGEQYF. Written as DNA, the CDR3 is TGTGCGACTGGACAGGGGGTCGGCGAGCAGTACTTC. The rearrangement links TRBV7-9 to TRBJ2-7, with 10 positions matching TRBD1. This CDR3 region has 12 residues. Germline CDR1 reads SEHNR; CDR2 reads FQNEAQ (reference sequence).